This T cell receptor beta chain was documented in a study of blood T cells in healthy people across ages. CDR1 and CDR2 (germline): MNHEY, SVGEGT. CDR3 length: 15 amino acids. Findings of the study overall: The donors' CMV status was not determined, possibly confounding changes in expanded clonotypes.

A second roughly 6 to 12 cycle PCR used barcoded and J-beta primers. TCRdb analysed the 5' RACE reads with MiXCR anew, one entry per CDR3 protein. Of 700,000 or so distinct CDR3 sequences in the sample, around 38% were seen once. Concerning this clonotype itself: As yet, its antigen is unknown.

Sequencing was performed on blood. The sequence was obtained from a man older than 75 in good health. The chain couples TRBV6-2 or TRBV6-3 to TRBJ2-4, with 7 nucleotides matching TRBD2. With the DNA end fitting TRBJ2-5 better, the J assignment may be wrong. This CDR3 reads CASSYGGGAMETQYF. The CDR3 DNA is TGTGCCAGCAGTTACGGCGGGGGTGCGATGGAGACCCAGTACTTC.